The rows below give T cell receptor beta chains drawn from one sample of a study of cytomegalovirus exposure and HLA in healthy donors. Profiling relied on immunoSEQ multiplex PCR, and the TCRdb table lists in-frame clones only, not all of them. The sample gives 100,000 to 150,000 clones, 65% to 90% of which show up once; roughly 2.5% is in the top ten. The sequenced sample consisted of PBMCs. These receptors were taken from a man in his fifties or sixties in good health and CMV-seronegative. Each CDR3 is given with its conserved first and last residue. D genes are given only for firm matches. Clone size is shown for a subset of rows, as once, few, many or a class of expanded clone.

CDR3 protein: CTSSHPGSSASTDTQYF; CDR3 DNA: TGCACCAGCAGCCACCCCGGAAGTTCAGCTAGCACAGATACACAGTATTTT; clone size: .; J gene: TRBJ2-3; V gene: TRBV1; D gene: .
CDR3 protein: CATQTGFYYTF; CDR3 DNA: TGTGCCACCCAGACAGGCTTTTACTACACCTTC; clone size: .; J gene: TRBJ1-2; V gene: TRBV25-1; D gene: .
CDR3 protein: CASSLRSTPGQGNTIYF; CDR3 DNA: TGTGCCAGCAGCTTAAGATCCACCCCAGGACAGGGAAACACCATATATTTT; clone size: .; J gene: TRBJ1-3; V gene: TRBV7-3; D gene: .
CDR3 protein: CASSEFQHYEQYF; CDR3 DNA: TGCGCCAGCAGTGAGTTCCAACACTACGAGCAGTACTTC; clone size: once; J gene: TRBJ2-7; V gene: TRBV10-2; D gene: .
CDR3 protein: CASSLQSQETQYF; CDR3 DNA: TGCGCCAGCAGCTTACAGTCTCAAGAGACCCAGTACTTC; clone size: .; J gene: TRBJ2-5; V gene: TRBV5-1; D gene: .
CDR3 protein: CASSPTGGDNEQFF; CDR3 DNA: TGTGCCAGCTCACCTACGGGGGGGGACAATGAGCAGTTCTTC; clone size: .; J gene: TRBJ2-1; V gene: TRBV18; D gene: TRBD2
CDR3 protein: CASSSQGLAGGNEQFF; CDR3 DNA: TGTGCCAGCAGCTCCCAAGGGCTAGCGGGGGGTAATGAGCAGTTCTTC; clone size: .; J gene: TRBJ2-1; V gene: TRBV7-2; D gene: TRBD2
CDR3 protein: CASRVIGNEQFF; CDR3 DNA: TGTGCCAGCAGGGTAATCGGCAATGAGCAGTTCTTC; clone size: few; J gene: TRBJ2-1; V gene: TRBV2; D gene: .
CDR3 protein: CASTPSRANYGYTF; CDR3 DNA: TGTGCCAGCACCCCCAGCAGAGCGAACTATGGCTACACCTTC; clone size: once; J gene: TRBJ1-2; V gene: TRBV5-4; D gene: .
CDR3 protein: CASSPGTSGDTQYF; CDR3 DNA: TGTGCCAGCAGCCCGGGAACTAGTGGGGATACGCAGTATTTT; clone size: .; J gene: TRBJ2-3; V gene: TRBV7-3; D gene: .
CDR3 protein: CASSLGGPSGGRAPYEQYF; CDR3 DNA: TGTGCTAGCAGCCTAGGGGGGCCTAGCGGGGGCCGGGCTCCCTACGAGCAGTACTTC; clone size: once; J gene: TRBJ2-7; V gene: TRBV7-7; D gene: TRBD2
CDR3 protein: CASSPRQGTTEAFF; CDR3 DNA: TGTGCCAGCAGCCCTCGACAGGGGACCACTGAAGCTTTCTTT; clone size: .; J gene: TRBJ1-1; V gene: TRBV4-2; D gene: TRBD1
CDR3 protein: CASSLATDEKLFF; CDR3 DNA: TGTGCCAGCAGCTTAGCCACGGATGAAAAACTGTTTTTT; clone size: few; J gene: TRBJ1-4; V gene: TRBV7-9; D gene: .
CDR3 protein: CASSRDRAQHF; CDR3 DNA: TGTGCCAGTAGTCGGGACAGGGCCCAGCATTTT; clone size: .; J gene: TRBJ1-5; V gene: TRBV19; D gene: TRBD1
CDR3 protein: CASSHPSRPGMGGYTF; CDR3 DNA: TGCGCCAGCAGCCACCCTTCGAGGCCGGGAATGGGTGGCTACACCTTC; clone size: .; J gene: TRBJ1-2; V gene: TRBV4-1; D gene: .
CDR3 protein: CALAGGGGKDTQYF; CDR3 DNA: TGTGCACTAGCGGGGGGGGGAGGAAAGGATACGCAGTATTTT; clone size: .; J gene: TRBJ2-3; V gene: TRBV30; D gene: TRBD2
CDR3 protein: CASSTDTEAFF; CDR3 DNA: TGTGCCAGCAGTACGGACACTGAAGCTTTCTTT; clone size: .; J gene: TRBJ1-1; V gene: TRBV6-5; D gene: .
CDR3 protein: CASSPDRARASGNTIYF; CDR3 DNA: TGTGCCAGCAGCCCTGACAGGGCTAGGGCCTCTGGAAACACCATATATTTT; clone size: .; J gene: TRBJ1-3; V gene: TRBV7-8; D gene: TRBD1
CDR3 protein: CASSLETAGGTGELFF; CDR3 DNA: TGTGCCAGCAGCTTAGAAACAGCGGGGGGAACCGGGGAGCTGTTTTTT; clone size: .; J gene: TRBJ2-2; V gene: TRBV5-4; D gene: TRBD2
CDR3 protein: CANSLRNRGSNTGELFF; CDR3 DNA: TGCGCCAACAGCTTGCGCAACAGGGGATCTAACACCGGGGAGCTGTTTTTT; clone size: .; J gene: TRBJ2-2; V gene: TRBV5-1; D gene: TRBD1
CDR3 protein: CASSDRGLLWYGYTF; CDR3 DNA: TGTGCCAGCAGCGACAGGGGGCTGCTTTGGTATGGCTACACCTTC; clone size: .; J gene: TRBJ1-2; V gene: TRBV6-5; D gene: TRBD1
CDR3 protein: CASSLSLKGGYTF; CDR3 DNA: TGCGCCAGCAGCTTAAGCCTCAAGGGGGGCTACACCTTC; clone size: .; J gene: TRBJ1-2; V gene: TRBV5-1; D gene: .
CDR3 protein: CASSQVARSDEKLFF; CDR3 DNA: TGCGCCAGCAGCCAAGTCGCCCGATCGGATGAAAAACTGTTTTTT; clone size: .; J gene: TRBJ1-4; V gene: TRBV4-3; D gene: .
CDR3 protein: CASSLDLWMGGYTF; CDR3 DNA: TGTGCCAGCAGCTTAGATCTATGGATGGGCGGCTACACCTTC; clone size: few; J gene: TRBJ1-2; V gene: TRBV11-1; D gene: .
CDR3 protein: CASSLAQGIGDGYTF; CDR3 DNA: TGTGCCAGCAGCTTAGCACAGGGGATTGGGGATGGCTACACCTTC; clone size: .; J gene: TRBJ1-2; V gene: TRBV7-9; D gene: TRBD1
CDR3 protein: CAWSPRGGSDEQYF; CDR3 DNA: TGTGCCTGGAGCCCCCGGGGGGGTTCGGACGAGCAGTACTTC; clone size: .; J gene: TRBJ2-7; V gene: TRBV30; D gene: TRBD2
CDR3 protein: CASSWVRENEQFF; CDR3 DNA: TGTGCCAGCAGTTGGGTCCGGGAAAATGAGCAGTTCTTC; clone size: once; J gene: TRBJ2-1; V gene: TRBV2; D gene: .